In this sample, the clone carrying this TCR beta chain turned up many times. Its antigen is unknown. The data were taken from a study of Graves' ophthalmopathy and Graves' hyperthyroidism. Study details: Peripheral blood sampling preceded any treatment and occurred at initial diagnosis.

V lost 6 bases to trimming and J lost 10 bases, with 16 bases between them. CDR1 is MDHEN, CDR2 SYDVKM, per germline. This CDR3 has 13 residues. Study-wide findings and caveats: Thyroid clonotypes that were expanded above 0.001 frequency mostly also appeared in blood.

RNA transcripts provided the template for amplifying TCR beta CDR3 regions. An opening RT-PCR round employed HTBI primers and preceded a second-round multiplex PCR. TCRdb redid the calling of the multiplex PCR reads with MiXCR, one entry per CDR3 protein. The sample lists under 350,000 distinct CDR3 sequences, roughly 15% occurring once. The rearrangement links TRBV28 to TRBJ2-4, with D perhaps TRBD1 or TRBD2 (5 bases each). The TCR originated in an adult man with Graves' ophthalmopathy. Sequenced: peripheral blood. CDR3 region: CASSKAGTEIQYF. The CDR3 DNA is TGTGCCAGCAGCAAGGCCGGGACGGAGATTCAGTACTTC. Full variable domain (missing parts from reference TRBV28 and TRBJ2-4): DVKVTQSSRYLVKRTGEKVFLECVQDMDHENMFWYRQDPGLGLRLIYFSYDVKMKEKGDIPEGYSVSREKKERFSLILESASTNQTSMYLCASSKAGTEIQYFGAGTRLSVL.